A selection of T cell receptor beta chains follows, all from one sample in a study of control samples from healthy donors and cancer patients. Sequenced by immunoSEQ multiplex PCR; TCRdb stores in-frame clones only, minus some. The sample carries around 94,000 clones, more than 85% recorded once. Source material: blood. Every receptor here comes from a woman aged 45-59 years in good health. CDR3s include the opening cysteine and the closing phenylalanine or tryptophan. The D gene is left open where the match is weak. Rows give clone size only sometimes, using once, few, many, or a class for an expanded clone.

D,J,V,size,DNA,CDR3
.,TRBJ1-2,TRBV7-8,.,TGTGCCAGCAGCTTAGCGGCAGGGGACTATGGCTACACCTTC,CASSLAAGDYGYTF
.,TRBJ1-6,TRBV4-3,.,TGCGCCAGCAGCCAAGAGCTCCCCAATTCACCCCTCCACTTT,CASSQELPNSPLHF
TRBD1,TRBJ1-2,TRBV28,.,TGTGCCATCCAGACAGGGGGCGTAGGGGGCTACACCTTC,CAIQTGGVGGYTF
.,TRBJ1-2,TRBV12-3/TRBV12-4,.,TGTGCCAGCAGGTACTACTATGGCTACACCTTC,CASRYYYGYTF
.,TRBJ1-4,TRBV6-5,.,TGTGCCAGCAGTTACAGGGGTACTAATGAAAAACTGTTTTTT,CASSYRGTNEKLFF
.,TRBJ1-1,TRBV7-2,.,TGTGCCAGCAGCTTAACCAGAGGGGTGGGAGACACTGAAGCTTTCTTT,CASSLTRGVGDTEAFF
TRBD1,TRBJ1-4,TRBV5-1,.,TGCGCCAGCAGCTTGGGGGACAGAAGTGAAAAACTGTTTTTT,CASSLGDRSEKLFF
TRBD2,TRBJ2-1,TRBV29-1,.,TGCAGCGTGAGGGCGGGGGACTACAATGAGCAGTTCTTC,CSVRAGDYNEQFF
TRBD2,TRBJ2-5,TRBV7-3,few,TGTGCCAGCAGTCGGACCGGGACTAGCGGGGGGCTACAAGAGACCCAGTACTTC,CASSRTGTSGGLQETQYF
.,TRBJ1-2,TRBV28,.,TGTGCCAGCAGGGTGGGTGGAGCTAACTATGGCTACACCTTC,CASRVGGANYGYTF
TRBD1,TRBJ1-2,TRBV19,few,TGTGCCAGTAGATTTCCGGGGGACAGCTATGGCTACACCTTC,CASRFPGDSYGYTF
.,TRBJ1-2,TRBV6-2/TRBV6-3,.,TGTGCCAGCAGTACCTCCGGCAGGAACTATGGCTACACCTTC,CASSTSGRNYGYTF
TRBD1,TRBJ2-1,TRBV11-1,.,TGTGCCAGCAGCCCAGGACAGGGAACATACAATGAGCAGTTCTTC,CASSPGQGTYNEQFF
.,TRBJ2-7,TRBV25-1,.,TGTGCCAGCAGAGCCTGCCTGGGGGGACAAGCCTACGAGCAGTACTTC,CASRACLGGQAYEQYF
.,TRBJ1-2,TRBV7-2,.,TGTGCCAGCAGCCCACCGGGCTATAACTATGGCTACACCTTC,CASSPPGYNYGYTF
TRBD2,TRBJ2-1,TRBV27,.,TGTGCCAGCAGTATCCTGGGACTAGCGGGAGGGGTTCACAATGAGCAGTTCTTC,CASSILGLAGGVHNEQFF
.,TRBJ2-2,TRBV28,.,TGTGCCAGCAGTTTCTCGGGGACCGGGGAGCTGTTTTTT,CASSFSGTGELFF
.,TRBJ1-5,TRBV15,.,TGTGCCACCAGCAGAGCATGGGTTTTCCAGCCCCAGCATTTT,CATSRAWVFQPQHF
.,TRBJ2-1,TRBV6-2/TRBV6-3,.,TGTGCCAGCAGTTACAGTGGGGGCGGCCTAAGTGAGCAGTTCTTC,CASSYSGGGLSEQFF
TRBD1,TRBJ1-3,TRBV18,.,TGTGCCAGCTCACCTGGACAGGGGAGAAGAAACACCATATATTTT,CASSPGQGRRNTIYF
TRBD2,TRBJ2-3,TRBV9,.,TGTGCCAGCAGCGTAGGCTACGCGGGGGATAGCACAGATACGCAGTATTTT,CASSVGYAGDSTDTQYF
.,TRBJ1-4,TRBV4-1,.,TGCGCCAGCAGCCACGGGGGTGCAACTAATGAAAAACTGTTTTTT,CASSHGGATNEKLFF
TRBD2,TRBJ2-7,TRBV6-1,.,TGTGCCAGCAGTGATAACTATATCAACCCCGGGAGGCTCGTGCACGAGCAGTACTTC,CASSDNYINPGRLVHEQYF
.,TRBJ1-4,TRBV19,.,TGTGCCAGTAGTACAGGTGTTCTCTTTGAAAAACTGTTTTTT,CASSTGVLFEKLFF
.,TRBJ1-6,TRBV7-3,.,TGTGCCAGCAGCCAGTCAGGGGTCAATTCACCCCTCCACTTT,CASSQSGVNSPLHF
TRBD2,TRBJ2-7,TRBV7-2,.,TGTGCCAGCAGCTTTTATGGAGGAGGGAGGGCCTTTTTCGAGCAGTACTTC,CASSFYGGGRAFFEQYF
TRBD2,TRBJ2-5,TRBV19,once,TGTGCCAGTAGTATCCGGGGGGGCCTCGAGACCCAGTACTTC,CASSIRGGLETQYF
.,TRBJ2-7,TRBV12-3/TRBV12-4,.,TGTGCCAGCAGTTTAGGGACCCCCTACGAGCAGTACTTC,CASSLGTPYEQYF
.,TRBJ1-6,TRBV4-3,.,TGCGCCAGCAGCCAAGAAGCAGGGCACTATAATTCACCCCTCCACTTT,CASSQEAGHYNSPLHF
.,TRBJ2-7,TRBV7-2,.,TGTGCCAGCAGCTTAGCGATCGACACCTCTGGGTACGAGCAGTACTTC,CASSLAIDTSGYEQYF
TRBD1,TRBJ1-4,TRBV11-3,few,TGTGCCAGCAGCTCCTCGGGACAGGGGGCAGGAGAAACTAATGAAAAACTGTTTTTT,CASSSSGQGAGETNEKLFF
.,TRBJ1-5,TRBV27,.,TGTGCCAGCAGTTTCACAGGACAGCAGCCCCAGCATTTT,CASSFTGQQPQHF
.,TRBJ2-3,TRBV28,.,TGTGCCAGCCTTAACCCGGGTACAGATACGCAGTATTTT,CASLNPGTDTQYF
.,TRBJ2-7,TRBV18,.,TGTGCCAGCTCACCAGGGACTGGCGGTAGCGAGCAGTACTTC,CASSPGTGGSEQYF
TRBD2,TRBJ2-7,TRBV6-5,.,TGTGCCAGCAGGATCCGACTAGCGGGAGGCTCCGAGCAGTACTTC,CASRIRLAGGSEQYF
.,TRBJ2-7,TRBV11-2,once,TGTGCCAGCAGCTTAGGTACAGTGAGTTACGAGCAGTACTTC,CASSLGTVSYEQYF
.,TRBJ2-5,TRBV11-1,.,TGTGCCAGCAGCTTGTCGATGGCAGAACTCCAAGAGACCCAGTACTTC,CASSLSMAELQETQYF
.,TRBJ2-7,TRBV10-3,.,TGTGCCATCAGTGAGTCGAAACTATACTTCCGAGACAGGAAAAACTACGAGCAGTACTTC,CAISESKLYFRDRKNYEQYF
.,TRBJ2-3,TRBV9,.,TGTGCCAGCAGCGTAGTGGGACACGACACAGATACGCAGTATTTT,CASSVVGHDTDTQYF
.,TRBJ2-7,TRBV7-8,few,TGTGCCAGCAGCTGGTCCAAGGGCAGGGTCTCCTACGAGCAGTACTTC,CASSWSKGRVSYEQYF
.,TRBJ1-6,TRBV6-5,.,TGTGCCATACACGCGGGGAATTCACCCCTCCACTTT,CAIHAGNSPLHF
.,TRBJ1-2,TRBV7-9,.,TGTGCCAGCAGCTCGAGACAAGGTAACTATGGCTACACCTTC,CASSSRQGNYGYTF
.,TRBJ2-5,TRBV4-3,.,TGCGCCAGCAGCCAAGACACTAGCAGGGAGACCCAGTACTTC,CASSQDTSRETQYF
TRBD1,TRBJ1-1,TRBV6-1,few,TGTGCCAGCAGTGACCGGGACAGGGGATTAGCTTTCTTT,CASSDRDRGLAFF
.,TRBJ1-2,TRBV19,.,TGTGCCAGTAGTATGCCAGGGGTAGGAGGCTACACCTTC,CASSMPGVGGYTF
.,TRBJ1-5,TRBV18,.,TGTGCCAGCTCTCGGGGGAGCAATCAGCCCCAGCATTTT,CASSRGSNQPQHF
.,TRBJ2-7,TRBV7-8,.,TGTGCCAGCAGCATAGACAGGAGATCCTACGAGCAGTACTTC,CASSIDRRSYEQYF
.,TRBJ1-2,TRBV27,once,TGTGCCAGCAGTTCAGCTGGACCCCACTTTGGTGGCTACACCTTC,CASSSAGPHFGGYTF
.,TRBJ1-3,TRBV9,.,TGTGCCAGCAGCGGGTGGGGGGGACGACGTGGCTCTGGAAACACCATATATTTT,CASSGWGGRRGSGNTIYF
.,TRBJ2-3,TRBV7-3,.,TGTGCCAGCAGCACCGCCGGGACGGAGCTTTGGGGGGATACGCAGTATTTT,CASSTAGTELWGDTQYF
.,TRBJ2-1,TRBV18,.,TGTGCCAGCTCACCCGTTGGAAGGGCCCCTAAAGAGCAGTTCTTC,CASSPVGRAPKEQFF
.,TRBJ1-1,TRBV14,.,TGTGCCAGCAGCCGGGCAGTACCCACTGAAGCTTTCTTT,CASSRAVPTEAFF
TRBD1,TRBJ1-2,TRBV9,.,TGTGCCAGCAGCCCCCTGGGACAGGGTGCCTATGGCTACACCTTC,CASSPLGQGAYGYTF